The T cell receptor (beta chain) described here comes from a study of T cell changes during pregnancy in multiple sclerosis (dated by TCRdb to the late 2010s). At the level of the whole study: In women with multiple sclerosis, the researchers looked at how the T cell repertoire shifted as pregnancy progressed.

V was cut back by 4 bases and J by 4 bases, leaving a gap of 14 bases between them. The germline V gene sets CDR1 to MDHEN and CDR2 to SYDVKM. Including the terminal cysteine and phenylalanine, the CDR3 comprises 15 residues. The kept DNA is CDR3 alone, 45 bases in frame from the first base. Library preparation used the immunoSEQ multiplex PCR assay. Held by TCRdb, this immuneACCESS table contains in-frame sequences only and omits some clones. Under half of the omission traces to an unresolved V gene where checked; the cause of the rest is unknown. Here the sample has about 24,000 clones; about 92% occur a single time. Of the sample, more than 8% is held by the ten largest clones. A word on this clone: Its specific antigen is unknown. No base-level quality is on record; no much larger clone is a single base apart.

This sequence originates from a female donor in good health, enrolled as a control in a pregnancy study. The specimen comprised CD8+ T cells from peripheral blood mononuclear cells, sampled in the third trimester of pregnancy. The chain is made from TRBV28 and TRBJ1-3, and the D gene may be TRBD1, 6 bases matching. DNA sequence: TGTGCCAGCAGTTATCCAGGGGCGGTAGGAAACACCATATATTTT. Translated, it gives CASSYPGAVGNTIYF.